This TCR beta chain was sequenced in a study of human T cells and chemical hapten exposure. Study background: Small volume differences among pooled libraries mainly caused per-sample TCR yield variation.

The starting material, unfractionated whole blood, was used for total RNA extraction. This clonotype has at least ten counts. Its antigen is currently unknown. Findings of the study overall: No change in TCRs above 1 in 1000 frequency was produced by DPC sensitization.

Deletions cut 0 bases from V and 2 bases from J, with 22 bases between. The CDR3 has 19 residues. The germline V gene encodes CDR1 SGDLS and CDR2 YYNGEE. Original data processing: Samples contained a median of roughly 99,000 TCRs, with a range of about 23,224 to 690,600. TCRdb redid the calling of the 5' RACE reads with MiXCR, one entry per CDR3 protein. TCRdb, not the authors, supplied the V and J calls. The sample holds some 150,000 distinct CDR3 sequences, 4.1% seen once. This clonotype originated in a female donor in good health. J is TRBJ2-3 and V is TRBV9; D may be TRBD1 or TRBD2 (6 bases each). CDR3 protein: CASSVEPLLSWGATDTQYF. In DNA, the CDR3 is TGTGCCAGCAGCGTAGAACCCCTCCTTAGCTGGGGGGCCACAGATACGCAGTATTTT.